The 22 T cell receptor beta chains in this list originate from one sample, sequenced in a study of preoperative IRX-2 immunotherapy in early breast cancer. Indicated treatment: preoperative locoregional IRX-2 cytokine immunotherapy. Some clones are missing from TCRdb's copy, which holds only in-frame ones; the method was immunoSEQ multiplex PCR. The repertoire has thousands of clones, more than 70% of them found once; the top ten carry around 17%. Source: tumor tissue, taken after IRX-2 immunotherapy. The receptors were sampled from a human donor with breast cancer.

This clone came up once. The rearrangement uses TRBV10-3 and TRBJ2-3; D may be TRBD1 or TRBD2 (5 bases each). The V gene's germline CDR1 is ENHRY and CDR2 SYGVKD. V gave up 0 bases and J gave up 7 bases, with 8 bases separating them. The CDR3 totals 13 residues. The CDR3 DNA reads TGTGCCATCAGTGAGTCGGGGGATTATACGCAGTATTTT. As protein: CAISESGDYTQYF.

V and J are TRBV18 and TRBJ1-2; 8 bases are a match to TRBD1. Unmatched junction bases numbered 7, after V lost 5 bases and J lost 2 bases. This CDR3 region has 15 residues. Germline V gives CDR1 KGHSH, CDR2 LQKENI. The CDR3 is CASSVDRAKNYGYTF. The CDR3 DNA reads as TGTGCCAGCTCAGTGGACAGGGCGAAGAACTATGGCTACACCTTC.

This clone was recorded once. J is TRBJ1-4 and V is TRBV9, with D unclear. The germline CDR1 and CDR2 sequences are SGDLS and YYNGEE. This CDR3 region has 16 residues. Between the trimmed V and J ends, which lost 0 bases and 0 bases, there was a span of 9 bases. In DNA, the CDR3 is TGTGCCAGCAGCGTAGGCAACCCTGCAACTAATGAAAAACTGTTTTTT. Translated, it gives CASSVGNPATNEKLFF.

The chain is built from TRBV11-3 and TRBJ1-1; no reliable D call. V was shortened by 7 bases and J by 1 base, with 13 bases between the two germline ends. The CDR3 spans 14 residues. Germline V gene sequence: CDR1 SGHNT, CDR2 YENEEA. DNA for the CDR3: TGTGCCAGCACCCTAGGAGGGCGGAACACTGAAGCTTTCTTT. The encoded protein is CASTLGGRNTEAFF. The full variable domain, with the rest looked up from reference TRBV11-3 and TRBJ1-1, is EAGVVQSPRYKIIEKKQPVAFWCNPISGHNTLYWYLQNLGQGPELLIRYENEEAVDDSQLPKDRFSAERLKGVDSTLKIQPAELGDSAVYLCASTLGGRNTEAFFGQGTRLTVV.

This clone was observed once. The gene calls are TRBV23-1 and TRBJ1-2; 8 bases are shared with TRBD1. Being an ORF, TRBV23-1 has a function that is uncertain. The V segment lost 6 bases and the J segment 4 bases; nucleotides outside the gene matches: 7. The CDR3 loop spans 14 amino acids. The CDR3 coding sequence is TGCGCCAGCAGCACAGGACAGGGTCGCTATGGCTACACCTTC. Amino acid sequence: CASSTGQGRYGYTF.

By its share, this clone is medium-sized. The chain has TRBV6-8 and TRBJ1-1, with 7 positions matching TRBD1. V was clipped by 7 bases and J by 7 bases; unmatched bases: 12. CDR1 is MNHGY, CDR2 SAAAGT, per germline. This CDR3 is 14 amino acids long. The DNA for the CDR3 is TGTGCCAGCACGGCCGGGACAGCAGCCCTTGAAGCTTTCTTT. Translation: CASTAGTAALEAFF.

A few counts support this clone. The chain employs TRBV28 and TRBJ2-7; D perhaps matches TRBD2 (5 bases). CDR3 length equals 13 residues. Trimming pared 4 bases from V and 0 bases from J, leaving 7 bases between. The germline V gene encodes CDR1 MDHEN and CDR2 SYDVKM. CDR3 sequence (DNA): TGTGCCAGCAGTTCGGGAACCTCCTACGAGCAGTACTTC. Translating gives CASSSGTSYEQYF.

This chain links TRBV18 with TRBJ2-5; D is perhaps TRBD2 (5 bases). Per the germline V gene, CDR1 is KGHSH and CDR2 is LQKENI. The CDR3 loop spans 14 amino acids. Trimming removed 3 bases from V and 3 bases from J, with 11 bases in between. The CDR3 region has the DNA TGTGCCAGCTCACCGCAGGACGGGGAAGAGACCCAGTACTTC. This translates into CASSPQDGEETQYF.

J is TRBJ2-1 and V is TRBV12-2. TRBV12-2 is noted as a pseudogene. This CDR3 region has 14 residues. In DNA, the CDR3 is TGTGCCGGGGCCAGGGAAGAGGCCTACAATGAGCAGTTCTTC. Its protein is CAGAREEAYNEQFF.

CDR3 region: CSVTVGGTDTQYF. In DNA, the CDR3 is TGCAGCGTGACCGTCGGGGGCACAGATACGCAGTATTTT. The chain combines TRBV29-1 with TRBJ2-3; D may be TRBD2 (5 bases). Trimming cost V 6 bases and J 1 base, with 11 bases left between them. Germline loops: CDR1 SQVTM, CDR2 ANQGSEA. The CDR3 has 13 amino acids.

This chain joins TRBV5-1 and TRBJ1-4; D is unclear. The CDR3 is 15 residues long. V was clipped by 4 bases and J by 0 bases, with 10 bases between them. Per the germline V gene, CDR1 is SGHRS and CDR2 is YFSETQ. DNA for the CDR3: TGCGCCAGCAGCACAATTGGAGCAACTAATGAAAAACTGTTTTTT. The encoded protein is CASSTIGATNEKLFF.

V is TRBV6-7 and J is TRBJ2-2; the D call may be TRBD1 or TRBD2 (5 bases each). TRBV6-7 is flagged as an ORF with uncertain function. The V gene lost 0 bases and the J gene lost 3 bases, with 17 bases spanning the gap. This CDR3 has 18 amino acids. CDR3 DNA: TGTGCCAGCAGTTACTCGGGTGGGACCCACAGTTACACCGGGGAGCTGTTTTTT. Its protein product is CASSYSGGTHSYTGELFF.

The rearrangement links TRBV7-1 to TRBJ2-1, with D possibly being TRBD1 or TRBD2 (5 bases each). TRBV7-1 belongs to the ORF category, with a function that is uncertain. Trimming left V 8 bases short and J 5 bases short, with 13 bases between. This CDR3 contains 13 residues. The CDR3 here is CASVRGPNNEQFF. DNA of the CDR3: TGTGCCAGCGTACGGGGACCTAACAATGAGCAGTTCTTC.

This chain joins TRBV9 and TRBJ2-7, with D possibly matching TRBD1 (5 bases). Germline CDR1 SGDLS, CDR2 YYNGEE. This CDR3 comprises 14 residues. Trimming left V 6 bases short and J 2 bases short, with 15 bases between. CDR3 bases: TGTGCCAGCACCCCCGGGCAGGGAACCTACGAGCAGTACTTC. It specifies CASTPGQGTYEQYF.

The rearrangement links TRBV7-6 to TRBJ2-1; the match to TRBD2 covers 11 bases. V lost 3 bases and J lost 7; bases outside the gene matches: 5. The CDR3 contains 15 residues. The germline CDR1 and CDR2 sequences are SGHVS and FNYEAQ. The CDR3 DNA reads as TGTGCCAGCAGCTTTAGCGGGGGGGCACTGAATGAGCAGTTCTTC. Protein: CASSFSGGALNEQFF.

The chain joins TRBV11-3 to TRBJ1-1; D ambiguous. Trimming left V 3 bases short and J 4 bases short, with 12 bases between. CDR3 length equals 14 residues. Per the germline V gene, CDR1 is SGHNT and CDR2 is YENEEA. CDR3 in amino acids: CASSFIGGATEAFF. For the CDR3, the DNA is TGTGCCAGCAGCTTCATAGGTGGAGCCACTGAAGCTTTCTTT.

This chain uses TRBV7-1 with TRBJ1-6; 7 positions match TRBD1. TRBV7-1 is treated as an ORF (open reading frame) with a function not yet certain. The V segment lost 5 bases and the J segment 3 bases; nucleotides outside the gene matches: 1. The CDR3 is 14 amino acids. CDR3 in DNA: TGTGCCAGCAGCCGACAGGGCTATAATTCACCCCTCCACTTT. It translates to CASSRQGYNSPLHF.

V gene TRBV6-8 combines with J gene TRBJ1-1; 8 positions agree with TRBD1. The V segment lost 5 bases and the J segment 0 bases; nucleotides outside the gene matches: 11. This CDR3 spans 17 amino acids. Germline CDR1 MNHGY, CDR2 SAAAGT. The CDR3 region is CASSDNPSGQVNTEAFF. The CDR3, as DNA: TGTGCCAGCAGTGACAATCCGTCGGGACAGGTGAACACTGAAGCTTTCTTT.

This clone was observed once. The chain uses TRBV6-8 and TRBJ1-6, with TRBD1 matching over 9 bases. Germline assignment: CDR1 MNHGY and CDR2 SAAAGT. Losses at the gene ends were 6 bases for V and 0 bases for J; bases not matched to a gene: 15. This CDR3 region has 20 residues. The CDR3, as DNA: TGTGCCAGCAGCGGTGGTGACAGGGGGGCCCTCAGCTCCTATAATTCACCCCTCCACTTT. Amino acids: CASSGGDRGALSSYNSPLHF.

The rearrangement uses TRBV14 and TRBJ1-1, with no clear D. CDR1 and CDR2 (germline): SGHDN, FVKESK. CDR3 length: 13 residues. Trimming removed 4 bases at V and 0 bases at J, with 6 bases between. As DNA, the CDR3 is TGTGCCAGCAGCCCATACATGAACACTGAAGCTTTCTTT. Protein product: CASSPYMNTEAFF.

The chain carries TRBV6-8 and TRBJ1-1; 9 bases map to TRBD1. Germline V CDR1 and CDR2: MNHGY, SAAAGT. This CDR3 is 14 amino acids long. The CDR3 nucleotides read TGTGGGAGGAGGGACAGGGCATGTTTAACTGAAGCTTTCTTT. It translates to CGRRDRACLTEAFF.

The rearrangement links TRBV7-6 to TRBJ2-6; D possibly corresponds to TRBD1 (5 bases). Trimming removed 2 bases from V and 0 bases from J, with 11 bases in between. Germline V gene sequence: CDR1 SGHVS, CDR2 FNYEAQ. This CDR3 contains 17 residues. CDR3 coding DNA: TGTGCCAGCAGCTTACTAGGACACAACTCTGGGGCCAACGTCCTGACTTTC. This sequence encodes CASSLLGHNSGANVLTF.